Included here is one TCR beta chain sequence, with context. The entry originates in a study of regulatory T cells in long-lasting Graves disease. Time point here: newly diagnosed GD, antithyroid drugs for less than 3 months. The TCR library used RNA extracted from PBMCs. American Thyroid Association guidelines defined how Graves' disease was diagnosed. Trimming removed 1 base from V and 4 bases from J, with 9 bases in between. This CDR3 is 14 amino acids long. Germline V gene sequence: CDR1 SGHAT, CDR2 FQNNGV. Building the TCR beta libraries relied on iRepertoire HTBI primers, and CDR3 regions underwent Arm-PCR. TCRdb re-called the multiplex PCR reads with MiXCR, one entry per CDR3 protein. This sample carries about 420,000 distinct CDR3 sequences, about 17% of them seen once, and the ten largest clones take 20% to 25%. Another study also made use of these data, one on T cells in Graves' hyperthyroidism and ophthalmopathy. That study adds: The TCR CDR3 first-round RT-PCR relied on the HTBI primer set.

The receptor comes from a young woman with Graves disease. V gene TRBV11-2 combines with J gene TRBJ2-3; weak D call: TRBD2 (6 bases). The sequences come from peripheral blood mononuclear cells (PBMCs), collected at new diagnosis, from a patient treated with antithyroid drugs. CDR3 coding DNA: TGTGCCAGCAGCTTAGCGGGAGTCTCAGATACGCAGTATTTT. Its translation is CASSLAGVSDTQYF.